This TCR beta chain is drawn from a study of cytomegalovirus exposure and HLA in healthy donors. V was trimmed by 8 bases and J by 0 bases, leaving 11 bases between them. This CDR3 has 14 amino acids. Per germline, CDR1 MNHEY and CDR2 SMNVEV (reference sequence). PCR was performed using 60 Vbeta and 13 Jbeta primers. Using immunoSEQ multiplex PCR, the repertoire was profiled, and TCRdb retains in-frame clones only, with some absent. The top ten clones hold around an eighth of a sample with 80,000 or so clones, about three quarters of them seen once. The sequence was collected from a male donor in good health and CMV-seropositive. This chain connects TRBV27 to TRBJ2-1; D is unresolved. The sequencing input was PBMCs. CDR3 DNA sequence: TGTGCCAGCCTCCCGCTGAGCTCCTACAATGAGCAGTTCTTC. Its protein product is CASLPLSSYNEQFF.